This entry lists 28 T cell receptor beta chains sequenced from one sample in a study of shared clonotypes between healthy human individuals. Clones were read by immunoSEQ multiplex PCR, and TCRdb kept only the in-frame ones, dropping some. The table lists 2 million to 2.5 million clones, roughly 95% of them singletons. The sequenced sample consisted of naive CD4+ T cells sorted from blood. This sample's subset: CD45RA+ positively selected. The receptors stem from a man aged 18 to 30 in good health.

The chain has TRBV28 and TRBJ2-7; perhaps D is TRBD1 or TRBD2 (5 bases each). This CDR3 has 14 amino acids. Germline CDR1 and CDR2: MDHEN and SYDVKM. V was pared by 6 bases and J by 2 bases, with 14 bases between. The CDR3 reads CASSPGTSTYEQYF. The CDR3 bases are TGTGCCAGCAGCCCGGGGACCTCAACCTACGAGCAGTACTTC.

In its sample, this clone was seen once. The chain carries TRBV25-1 and TRBJ1-2, with 10 bases fitting TRBD1. V dropped 3 bases and J dropped 6; count of bases not matched to a gene: 4. Germline V gives CDR1 MGHDK, CDR2 SYGVNS. CDR3 length equals 14 residues. CDR3 coding DNA: TGTGCCAGCAGTGAGGGACAGGGGATCCATGGCTACACCTTC. Translating gives CASSEGQGIHGYTF.

The chain carries TRBV7-2 and TRBJ1-2; no clear D gene. V was trimmed by 4 bases and J by 4 bases, leaving 13 bases between them. The CDR3 covers 14 residues. Germline loops: CDR1 SGHTA, CDR2 FQGNSA. The CDR3 DNA reads as TGTGCCAGCAGCTCGGTTAGAAGTACCTATGGCTACACCTTC. It specifies CASSSVRSTYGYTF.

This clone occurred once. One junction end does not reproduce the germline sequence, and a read error may be involved. The chain recombines TRBV5-6 with TRBJ2-7; D gene ambiguous. The CDR3 has 13 amino acids. Germline assignment: CDR1 SGHDT and CDR2 YYEEEE. In DNA form, the CDR3 reads TGTGCCAGCAGCTTGCCGGCCGAGGCGGTTCCTCCGTTC. This codes for CASSLPAEAVPPF.

The rearrangement uses TRBV28 and TRBJ2-7; D remains ambiguous. The CDR3 spans 13 residues. Germline-derived CDR1 and CDR2 are MDHEN and SYDVKM. V lost 9 bases, J lost 3 bases, and 15 bases lay in between. CDR3 sequence: CASSDSVVYEQYF. The CDR3 bases are TGTGCCAGTTCCGACTCTGTGGTCTACGAGCAGTACTTC.

Only one count was recorded for this clone. This rearrangement joins TRBV7-9 to TRBJ2-1, with D unclear. Trimming shortened V by 6 bases and J by 2 bases, and 14 bases separated the two germline ends. The germline V gene has CDR1 SEHNR and CDR2 FQNEAQ (reference sequence). The CDR3 is 15 amino acids. The CDR3 sequence: CASSKMAGPYNEQFF. The DNA for the CDR3 is TGTGCCAGCAGTAAAATGGCCGGGCCCTACAATGAGCAGTTCTTC.

V and J are TRBV28 and TRBJ1-4; D is unresolved. CDR1 is MDHEN and CDR2 is SYDVKM in the germline V gene. The length of the CDR3 is 14 residues. V gave up 5 bases and J gave up 2 bases, with 9 bases separating them. The CDR3 coding sequence is TGTGCCAGCAGTCCGTACAGCACTAATGAAAAACTGTTTTTT. It specifies CASSPYSTNEKLFF.

V and J are TRBV4-1 and TRBJ1-2; D remains unclear. The germline V gene has CDR1 MGHRA and CDR2 YSYEKL. Deletions cut 0 bases from V and 0 bases from J, with 8 bases between. CDR3 length: 15 residues. CDR3 loop: CASSQERQTNYGYTF. As DNA, the CDR3 is TGCGCCAGCAGCCAAGAGCGCCAGACTAACTATGGCTACACCTTC.

In the case of this clone: Other DNA sequences in this specimen translate into the identical CDR3. CDR3 in DNA: TGTGCCAGCAGCTTAGTGGGTGGGAGGACAGATACGCAGTATTTT. Translation: CASSLVGGRTDTQYF. The chain carries TRBV7-2 and TRBJ2-3, with D possibly matching TRBD2 (6 bases). V was clipped by 1 base and J by 3 bases, with 11 bases between them. The CDR3 has 15 residues. CDR1 is SGHTA and CDR2 is FQGNSA in the germline V gene.

This chain joins TRBV14 and TRBJ2-7, with 7 bases matching TRBD1. Germline-derived CDR1 and CDR2 are SGHDN and FVKESK. With 4 bases clipped from V and 2 bases from J, the junction kept 5 bases outside the gene matches. CDR3 length: 14 residues. DNA of the CDR3: TGTGCCAGCAGCCGGTTGACAGGGACCTACGAGCAGTACTTC. It is translated as CASSRLTGTYEQYF.

This clone was recorded only once. Different DNA sequences within this sample yield the same CDR3. The chain has TRBV6-1 and TRBJ1-2; the D gene is possibly TRBD1 (5 bases). Germline CDR1 reads MNHNS; CDR2 reads SASEGT. CDR3 length: 14 residues. V was shortened by 6 bases and J by 1 base, with 12 bases between the two germline ends. CDR3 DNA sequence: TGTGCCAGCAGGGGGACGGGACTTAACTATGGCTACACCTTC. Translation: CASRGTGLNYGYTF.

The V gene is TRBV28, the J gene TRBJ1-6, with a weak D call TRBD1 (5 bases). CDR3 length equals 17 residues. V was pared by 5 bases and J by 6 bases, with 20 bases between. Per germline, CDR1 MDHEN and CDR2 SYDVKM. CDR3 loop: CASSEAQAQRTNSPLHF. The CDR3 region has the DNA TGTGCCAGCAGTGAAGCACAGGCCCAACGTACTAATTCACCCCTCCACTTT.

As concerns this clone: The sample contains more than one DNA sequence encoding this CDR3. The chain carries TRBV30 and TRBJ2-1; D unresolved. The germline V and J ends were trimmed by 1 base and 3 bases, with 1 base remaining between them. CDR3 length: 11 residues. In germline, CDR1 is GTSNPN, CDR2 SVGIG (reference sequence). The CDR3 DNA reads TGTGCCTGGAGTGACTACAATGAGCAGTTCTTC. This translates into CAWSDYNEQFF.

The V call is TRBV19, the J call TRBJ2-1; perhaps TRBD1 as D (6 bases). V was cut by 6 bases and J by 0 bases, with 9 bases left in between. The germline V gene has CDR1 LNHDA and CDR2 SQIVND (reference sequence). CDR3 length: 14 amino acids. Written as DNA, the CDR3 is TGTGCCAGTAGCAAGGGGGACTCCTACAATGAGCAGTTCTTC. Translated, it gives CASSKGDSYNEQFF.

The chain links TRBV5-1 to TRBJ2-7; 8 bases are shared with TRBD1. The V segment lost 5 bases and the J segment 4 bases; nucleotides outside the gene matches: 11. CDR1 is SGHRS, CDR2 YFSETQ, per germline. This CDR3 comprises 15 residues. CDR3: CASREGTGRSYEQYF. CDR3 DNA sequence: TGCGCCAGCAGGGAGGGGACAGGTCGGAGTTACGAGCAGTACTTC.

The J gene is TRBJ2-2, the V gene TRBV7-6; TRBD1 matches 8 bases. The CDR3 is 15 residues long. V trimming: 4 bases; J trimming: 4 bases; junction bases outside the gene matches: 5. Germline V gives CDR1 SGHVS, CDR2 FNYEAQ. CDR3 coding DNA: TGTGCCAGCAGCTACGACAGGGGAGGCACCGGGGAGCTGTTTTTT. This translates into CASSYDRGGTGELFF. Full variable domain (remainder filled in from reference TRBV7-6 and TRBJ2-2): GAGVSQSPRYKVTKRGQDVALRCDPISGHVSLYWYRQALGQGPEFLTYFNYEAQQDKSGLPNDRFSAERPEGSISTLTIQRTEQRDSAMYRCASSYDRGGTGELFFGEGSRLTVL.

This clone was detected once. V is TRBV5-8 and J is TRBJ2-3; TRBD2 aligns across 10 bases. Germline CDR1 SGHTS, CDR2 YDEGEE. This CDR3 is built from 15 residues. V lost 6 bases, J lost 0 bases, and 4 bases stayed unmatched. For the CDR3, the DNA is TGTGCCAGCAACGGACTAGCGGATAGCACAGATACGCAGTATTTT. This translates into CASNGLADSTDTQYF.

This clone was seen more than once but under ten times. The gene calls are TRBV7-9 and TRBJ1-2; no reliable D call. This CDR3 is 14 amino acids long. The V gene's germline CDR1 is SEHNR and CDR2 FQNEAQ (reference sequence). Trimming shortened V by 3 bases and J by 4 bases, and 12 bases separated the two germline ends. As DNA, the CDR3 is TGTGCCAGCAGCTTGGAGGCGTTCGGCTATGGCTACACCTTC. It encodes CASSLEAFGYGYTF.

The J gene is TRBJ1-4, the V gene TRBV30; D not resolved. Germline assignment: CDR1 GTSNPN and CDR2 SVGIG (reference sequence). The V gene lost 1 base and the J gene lost 5 bases, with 14 bases spanning the gap. The CDR3 is 15 amino acids. CDR3 in amino acids: CAWSGGTTPNEKLFF. The CDR3, as DNA: TGTGCCTGGAGTGGGGGAACTACCCCAAATGAAAAACTGTTTTTT.

The rearrangement links TRBV5-1 to TRBJ2-7, with TRBD2 matching over 10 bases. This CDR3 is 16 amino acids long. Germline CDR1 and CDR2: SGHRS and YFSETQ. V was pared by 4 bases and J by 4 bases, with 11 bases of the junction left unmatched. In DNA, the CDR3 is TGCGCCAGCAGCGAAGGGGGAACTAGCGGGGCGTACGAGCAGTACTTC. This sequence encodes CASSEGGTSGAYEQYF.

The chain uses TRBV7-9 and TRBJ1-1; 8 nucleotides agree with TRBD1. Germline V lookup: CDR1 SEHNR, CDR2 FQNEAQ (reference sequence). V dropped 1 base and J dropped 3; count of bases not matched to a gene: 1. The CDR3 is made up of 14 amino acids. The CDR3 protein is CASSLDRGDTEAFF. Here the CDR3 DNA reads TGTGCCAGCAGCTTAGACAGGGGGGACACTGAAGCTTTCTTT.

The chain employs TRBV5-1 and TRBJ2-5; D is possibly TRBD1 (5 bases). Trimming removed 5 bases from V and 2 bases from J, with 10 bases in between. Germline V lookup: CDR1 SGHRS, CDR2 YFSETQ. The CDR3 runs to 13 residues. The DNA of the CDR3 is TGCGCCAGCAGAGAAGGGGTTCAAGAGACCCAGTACTTC. This codes for CASREGVQETQYF.

This rearrangement joins TRBV5-1 to TRBJ2-2; D unclear. V was trimmed by 3 bases and J by 0 bases, leaving 9 bases between them. The CDR3 sequence is 15 residues long. Germline V gene sequence: CDR1 SGHRS, CDR2 YFSETQ. The chain's CDR3 is CASSWTATNTGELFF. The CDR3 DNA reads TGCGCCAGCAGCTGGACGGCAACGAACACCGGGGAGCTGTTTTTT. Looking up the rest from reference TRBV5-1 and TRBJ2-2 gives the full variable domain: KAGVTQTPRYLIKTRGQQVTLSCSPISGHRSVSWYQQTPGQGLQFLFEYFSETQRNKGNFPGRFSGRQFSNSRSEMNVSTLELGDSALYLCASSWTATNTGELFFGEGSRLTVL.

This chain joins TRBV2 and TRBJ1-5; the D gene is possibly TRBD1 (5 bases). The germline CDR1 and CDR2 sequences are SNHLY and FYNNEI. The ends were cut back, 5 bases at V and 0 bases at J, with 8 bases in the middle. The CDR3 contains 14 residues. CDR3 protein: CASSRDRSNQPQHF. DNA of the CDR3: TGTGCCAGCAGTCGGGACCGTAGCAATCAGCCCCAGCATTTT.

The chain combines TRBV9 with TRBJ2-7, with 10 bases matching TRBD1. V shed 0 bases, J shed 6 bases, and the junction held 9 bases outside the gene matches. The CDR3 totals 16 residues. Germline V gene lookup returns CDR1 SGDLS and CDR2 YYNGEE. Here the CDR3 DNA reads TGTGCCAGCAGCGTAGCTGGGACAGGGGTATGGAGCGAGCAGTACTTC. Its translation: CASSVAGTGVWSEQYF.

This clone was detected only a few times. The gene calls are TRBV6-5 and TRBJ1-2, with D uncertain. Germline-derived CDR1 and CDR2 are MNHEY and SVGAGI. V was trimmed by 5 bases and J by 4 bases, leaving 11 bases between them. The CDR3 contains 13 residues. CDR3 DNA sequence: TGTGCCAGCAGTACGGGTCCGGCCTATGGCTACACCTTC. Translation: CASSTGPAYGYTF.

The chain recombines TRBV2 with TRBJ1-5, with 7 bases fitting TRBD1. CDR1 is SNHLY, CDR2 FYNNEI, per germline. This CDR3 is built from 13 residues. V lost 7 bases to trimming and J lost 7 bases; unmatched junction nucleotides: 7. The CDR3 protein is CASTDRDGQPQHF. In DNA form, the CDR3 reads TGTGCCAGCACCGACAGGGATGGGCAGCCCCAGCATTTT. The variable domain in full, completed from reference TRBV2 and TRBJ1-5, reads EPEVTQTPSHQVTQMGQEVILRCVPISNHLYFYWYRQILGQKVEFLVSFYNNEISEKSEIFDDQFSVERPDGSNFTLKIRSTKLEDSAMYFCASTDRDGQPQHFGDGTRLSIL.

The V gene is TRBV5-6, the J gene TRBJ1-1; 11 bases map to TRBD1. Germline CDR1 and CDR2: SGHDT and YYEEEE. This CDR3 has 16 amino acids. Germline trimming cut 4 bases from V and 4 bases from J; bases unmatched to any gene: 9. CDR3 loop: CASSRGTGGRTTEAFF. The CDR3 region has the DNA TGTGCCAGCAGCCGCGGGACAGGGGGTCGTACCACTGAAGCTTTCTTT.